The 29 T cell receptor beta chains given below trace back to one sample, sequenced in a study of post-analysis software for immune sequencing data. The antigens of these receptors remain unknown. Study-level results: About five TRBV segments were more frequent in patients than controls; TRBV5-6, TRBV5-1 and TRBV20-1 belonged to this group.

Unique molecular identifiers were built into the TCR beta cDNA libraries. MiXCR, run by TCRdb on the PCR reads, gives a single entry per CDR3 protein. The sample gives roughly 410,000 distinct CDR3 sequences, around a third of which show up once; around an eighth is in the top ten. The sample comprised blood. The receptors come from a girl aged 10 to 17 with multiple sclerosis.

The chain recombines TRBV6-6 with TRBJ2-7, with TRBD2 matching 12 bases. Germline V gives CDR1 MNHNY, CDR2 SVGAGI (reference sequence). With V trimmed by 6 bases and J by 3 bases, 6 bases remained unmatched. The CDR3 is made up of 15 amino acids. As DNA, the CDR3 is TGTGCCAGCAGACCAACTAGCGGGGGGTTCTACGAGCAGTACTTC. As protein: CASRPTSGGFYEQYF.

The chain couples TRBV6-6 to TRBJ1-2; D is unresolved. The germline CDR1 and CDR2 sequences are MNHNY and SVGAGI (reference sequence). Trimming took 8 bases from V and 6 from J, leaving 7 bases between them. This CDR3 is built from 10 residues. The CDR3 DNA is TGTGCCAGCCGTAGAAATGGCTACACCTTC. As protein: CASRRNGYTF.

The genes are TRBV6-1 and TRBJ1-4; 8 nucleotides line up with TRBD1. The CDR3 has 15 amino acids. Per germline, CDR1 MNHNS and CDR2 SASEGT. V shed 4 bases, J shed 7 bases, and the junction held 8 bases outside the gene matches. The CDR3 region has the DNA TGTGCCAGCAGTGGCATTCAGGGGGCTCGTGAAAAACTGTTTTTT. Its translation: CASSGIQGAREKLFF.

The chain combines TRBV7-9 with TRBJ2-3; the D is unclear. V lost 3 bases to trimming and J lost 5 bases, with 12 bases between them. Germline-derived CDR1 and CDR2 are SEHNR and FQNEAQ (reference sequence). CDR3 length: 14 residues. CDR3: CASSFSGSGDTQYF. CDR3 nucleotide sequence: TGTGCCAGCAGCTTTTCTGGTTCTGGAGATACGCAGTATTTT.

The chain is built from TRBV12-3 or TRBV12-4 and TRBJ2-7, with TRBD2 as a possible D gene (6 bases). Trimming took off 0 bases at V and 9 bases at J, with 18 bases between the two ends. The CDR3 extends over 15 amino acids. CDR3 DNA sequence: TGTGCCAGCAGTTTAGCGCCTGGGACGCGGGGCGGGCAGTACTTC. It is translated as CASSLAPGTRGGQYF.

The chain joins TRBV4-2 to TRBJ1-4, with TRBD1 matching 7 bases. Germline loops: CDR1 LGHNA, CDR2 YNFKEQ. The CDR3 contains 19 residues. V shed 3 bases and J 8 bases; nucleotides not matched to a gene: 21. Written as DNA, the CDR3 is TGTGCCAGCAGCCATGAACAGGGGAGGGATCTAGAGCGGGAGGAAAAACTGTTTTTT. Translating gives CASSHEQGRDLEREEKLFF.

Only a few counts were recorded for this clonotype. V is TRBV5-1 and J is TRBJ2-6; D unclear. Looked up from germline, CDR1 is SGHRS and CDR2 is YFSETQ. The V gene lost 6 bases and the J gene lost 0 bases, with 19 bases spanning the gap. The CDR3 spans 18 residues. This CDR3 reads CASTPTARQPSGANVLTF. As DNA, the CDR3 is TGCGCCAGCACCCCCACAGCCCGACAACCCTCTGGGGCCAACGTCCTGACTTTC.

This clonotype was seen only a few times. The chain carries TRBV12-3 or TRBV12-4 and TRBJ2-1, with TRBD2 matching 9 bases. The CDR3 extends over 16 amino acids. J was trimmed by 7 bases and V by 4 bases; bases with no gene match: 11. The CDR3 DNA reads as TGTGCCAGCAGTTCCGCCCTAGCGGGGCGAACGAATGAGCAGTTCTTC. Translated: CASSSALAGRTNEQFF.

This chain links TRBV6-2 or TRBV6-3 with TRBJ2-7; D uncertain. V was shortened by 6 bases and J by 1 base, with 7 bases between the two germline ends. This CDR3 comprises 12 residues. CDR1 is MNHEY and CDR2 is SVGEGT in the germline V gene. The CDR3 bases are TGTGCCAGCAGAGGACGTTCCTACGAGCAGTACTTC. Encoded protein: CASRGRSYEQYF.

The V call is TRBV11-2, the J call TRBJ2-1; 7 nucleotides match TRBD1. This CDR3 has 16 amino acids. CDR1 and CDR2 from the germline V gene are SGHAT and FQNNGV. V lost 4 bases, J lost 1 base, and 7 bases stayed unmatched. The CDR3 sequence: CASSSFRDRSYNEQFF. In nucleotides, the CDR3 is TGTGCCAGCAGCTCCTTCCGGGACAGATCCTACAATGAGCAGTTCTTC.

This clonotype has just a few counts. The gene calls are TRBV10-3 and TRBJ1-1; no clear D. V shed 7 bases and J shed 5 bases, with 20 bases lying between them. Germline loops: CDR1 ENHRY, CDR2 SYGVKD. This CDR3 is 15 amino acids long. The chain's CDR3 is CAIKSGPEPGTEAFF. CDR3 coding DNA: TGTGCCATCAAATCCGGGCCGGAGCCTGGGACTGAAGCTTTCTTT.

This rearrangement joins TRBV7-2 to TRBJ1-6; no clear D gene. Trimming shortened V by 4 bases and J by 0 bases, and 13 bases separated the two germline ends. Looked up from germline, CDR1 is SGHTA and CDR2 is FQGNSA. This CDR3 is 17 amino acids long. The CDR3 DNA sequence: TGTGCCAGCAGCTCCCACATATTCGGCTCCTATAATTCACCCCTCCACTTT. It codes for CASSSHIFGSYNSPLHF.

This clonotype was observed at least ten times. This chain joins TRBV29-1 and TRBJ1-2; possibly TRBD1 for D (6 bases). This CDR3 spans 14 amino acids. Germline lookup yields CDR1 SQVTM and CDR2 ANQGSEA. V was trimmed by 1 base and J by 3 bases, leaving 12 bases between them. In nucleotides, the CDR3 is TGCAGCGTTGAAGGCGGGGGGGGGCACTATGGCTACACCTTC. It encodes CSVEGGGGHYGYTF.

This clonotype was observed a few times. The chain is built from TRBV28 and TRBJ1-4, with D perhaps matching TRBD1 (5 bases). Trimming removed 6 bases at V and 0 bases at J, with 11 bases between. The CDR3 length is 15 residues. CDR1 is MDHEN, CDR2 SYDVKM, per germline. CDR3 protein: CASSPRTPTNEKLFF. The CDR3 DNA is TGTGCCAGCAGCCCAAGGACACCAACTAATGAAAAACTGTTTTTT.

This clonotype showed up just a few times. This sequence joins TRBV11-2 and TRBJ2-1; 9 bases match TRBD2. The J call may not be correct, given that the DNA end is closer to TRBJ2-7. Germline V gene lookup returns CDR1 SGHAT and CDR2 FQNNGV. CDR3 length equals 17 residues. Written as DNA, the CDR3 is TGTGCCAGCAGCTTAGGCCGCGGGGGGGCCTTCTACAATGAGCAGTACTTC. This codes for CASSLGRGGAFYNEQYF.

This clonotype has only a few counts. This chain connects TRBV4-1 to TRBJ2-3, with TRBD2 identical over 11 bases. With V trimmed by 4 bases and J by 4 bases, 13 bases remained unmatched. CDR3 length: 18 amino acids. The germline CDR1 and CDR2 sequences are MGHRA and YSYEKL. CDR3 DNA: TGCGCCAGCAGCCCGCGGGGGGCTAGCGGGGGGCTCCCAGATACGCAGTATTTT. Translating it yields CASSPRGASGGLPDTQYF.

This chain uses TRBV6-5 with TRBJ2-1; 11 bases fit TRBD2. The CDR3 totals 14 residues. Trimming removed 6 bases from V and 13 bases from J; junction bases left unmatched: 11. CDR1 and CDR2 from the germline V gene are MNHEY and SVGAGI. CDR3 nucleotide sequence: TGTGCCAGCAGCCTACTAGCGGGGGAGGTGACCCAGTTCTTC. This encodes CASSLLAGEVTQFF.

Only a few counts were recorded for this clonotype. CDR3 region: CASSTTGPSSYEQYF. DNA of the CDR3: TGCGCCAGCAGCACCACAGGGCCGAGCTCCTACGAGCAGTACTTC. V is TRBV5-1 and J is TRBJ2-7; D is possibly TRBD1 (6 bases). V lost 4 bases to trimming and J lost 0 bases, with 14 bases between them. There are 15 residues in the CDR3. Germline loops: CDR1 SGHRS, CDR2 YFSETQ.

The CDR3: CASSFAPGTGYRKLFF. For the CDR3, the DNA is TGTGCCAGCAGCTTTGCCCCCGGGACAGGGTATCGAAAACTGTTTTTT. The chain employs TRBV7-9 and TRBJ1-4, with 9 bases identical to TRBD1. Germline CDR1 and CDR2: SEHNR and FQNEAQ (reference sequence). The CDR3 runs to 16 residues. Unmatched junction bases numbered 12, after V lost 3 bases and J lost 10 bases. The entire variable domain, with the rest obtained from reference TRBV7-9 and TRBJ1-4, is as follows: DTGVSQNPRHKITKRGQNVTFRCDPISEHNRLYWYRQTLGQGPEFLTYFQNEAQLEKSRLLSDRFSAERPKGSFSTLEIQRTEQGDSAMYLCASSFAPGTGYRKLFFGSGTQLSVL.

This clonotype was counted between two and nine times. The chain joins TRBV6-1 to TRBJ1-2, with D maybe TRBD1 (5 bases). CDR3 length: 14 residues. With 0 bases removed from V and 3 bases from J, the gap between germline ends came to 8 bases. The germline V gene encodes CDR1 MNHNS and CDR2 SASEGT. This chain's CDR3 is CASSEAGQDYGYTF. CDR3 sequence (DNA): TGTGCCAGCAGTGAAGCGGGGCAGGACTATGGCTACACCTTC.

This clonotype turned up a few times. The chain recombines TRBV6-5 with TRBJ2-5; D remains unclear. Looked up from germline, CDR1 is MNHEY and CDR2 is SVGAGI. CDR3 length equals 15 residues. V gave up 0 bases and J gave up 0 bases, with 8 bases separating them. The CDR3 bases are TGTGCCAGCAGTTACTCGAATGGGTACCAAGAGACCCAGTACTTC. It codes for CASSYSNGYQETQYF.

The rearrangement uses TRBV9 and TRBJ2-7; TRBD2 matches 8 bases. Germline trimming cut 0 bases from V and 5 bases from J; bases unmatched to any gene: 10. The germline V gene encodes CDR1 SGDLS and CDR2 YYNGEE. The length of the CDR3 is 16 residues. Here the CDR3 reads CASSVGEGTGGHEQYF. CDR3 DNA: TGTGCCAGCAGCGTAGGGGAGGGGACGGGGGGGCACGAGCAGTACTTC.

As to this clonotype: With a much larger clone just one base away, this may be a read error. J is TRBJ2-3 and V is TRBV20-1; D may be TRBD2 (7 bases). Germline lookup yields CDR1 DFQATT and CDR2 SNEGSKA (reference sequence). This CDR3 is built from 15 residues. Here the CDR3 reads CGAREGGFSTDTQYF. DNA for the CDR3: TGCGGTGCTAGAGAGGGGGGGTTTAGCACAGATACGCAGTATTTT.

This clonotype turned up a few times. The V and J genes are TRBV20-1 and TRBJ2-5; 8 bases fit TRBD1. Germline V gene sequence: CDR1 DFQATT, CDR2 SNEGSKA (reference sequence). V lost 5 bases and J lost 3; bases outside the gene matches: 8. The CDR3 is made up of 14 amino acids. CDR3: CSAHRQGKKETQYF. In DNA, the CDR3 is TGCAGTGCTCACCGACAGGGGAAAAAAGAGACCCAGTACTTC.

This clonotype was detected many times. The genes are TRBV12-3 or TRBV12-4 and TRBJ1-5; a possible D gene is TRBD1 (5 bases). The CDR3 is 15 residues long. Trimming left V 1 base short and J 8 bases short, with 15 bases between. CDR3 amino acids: CASSLEGGWGKPQHF. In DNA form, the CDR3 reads TGTGCCAGCAGTTTAGAAGGTGGGTGGGGGAAGCCCCAGCATTTT.

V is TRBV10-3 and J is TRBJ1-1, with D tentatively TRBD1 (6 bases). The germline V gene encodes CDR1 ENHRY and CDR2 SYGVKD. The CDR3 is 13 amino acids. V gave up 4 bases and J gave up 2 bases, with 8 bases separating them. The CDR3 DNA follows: TGTGCCATCAGTGTGGGGGCCAACACTGAAGCTTTCTTT. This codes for CAISVGANTEAFF.

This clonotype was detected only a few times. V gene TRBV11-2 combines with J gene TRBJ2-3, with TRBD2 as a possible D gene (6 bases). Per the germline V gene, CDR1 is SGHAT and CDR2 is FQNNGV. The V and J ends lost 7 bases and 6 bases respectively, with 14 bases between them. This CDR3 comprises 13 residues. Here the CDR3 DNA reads TGTGCCAGCACCTCCCTAGGAGGGGATACGCAGTATTTT. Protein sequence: CASTSLGGDTQYF.

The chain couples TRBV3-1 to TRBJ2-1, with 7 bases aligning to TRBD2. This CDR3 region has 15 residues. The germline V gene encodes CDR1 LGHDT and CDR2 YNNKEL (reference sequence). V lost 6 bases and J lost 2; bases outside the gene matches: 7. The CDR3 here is CASSFTSEPYNEQFF. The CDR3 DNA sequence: TGTGCCAGCAGTTTCACTAGCGAGCCCTACAATGAGCAGTTCTTC.

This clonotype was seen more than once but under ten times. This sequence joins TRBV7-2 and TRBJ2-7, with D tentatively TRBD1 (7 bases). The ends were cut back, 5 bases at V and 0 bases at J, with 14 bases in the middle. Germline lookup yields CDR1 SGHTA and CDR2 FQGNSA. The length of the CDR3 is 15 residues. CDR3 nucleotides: TGTGCCAGCAGCCCAGGGGGGACTGGCTCCTACGAGCAGTACTTC. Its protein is CASSPGGTGSYEQYF.